Listed below are T cell receptor beta chains from one sample, sequenced in a study of T cells after yellow fever vaccination. TCRdb re-called the 5' RACE reads through MiXCR, storing one row per CDR3 protein. The sample carries 450,000 to 600,000 distinct CDR3 sequences, 17% recorded once. The material was PBMCs, obtained less than 6 days after the first yellow fever vaccination. These TCRs come from a man aged 18 to 30 who received the YFV17D yellow fever vaccine. Both conserved end residues are part of each CDR3. D genes are given only for firm matches. Clone size appears in some rows only: once, few, many, or a class for an expanded clone.

v_call	clone_size	j_call	cdr3_length	d_call	cdr3_aa	cdr3_nt
TRBV2	-	TRBJ2-1	15	-	CASMETPQDYNEQFF	TGTGCCAGCATGGAGACACCCCAGGATTACAATGAGCAGTTCTTC
TRBV10-3	-	TRBJ1-1	14	-	CAISESSRNTEAFF	TGTGCCATCAGTGAGTCGAGCCGTAACACTGAAGCTTTCTTT
TRBV9	few	TRBJ1-4	13	-	CASSEEGVGKLFF	TGTGCCAGCAGCGAGGAGGGGGTCGGAAAACTGTTTTTT
TRBV3-1	-	TRBJ2-1	14	-	CASSQRQGGNEQFF	TGTGCCAGCAGCCAGCGGCAGGGGGGCAATGAGCAGTTCTTC
TRBV30	-	TRBJ2-1	17	-	CAWSVPFRAPSYNEQFF	TGTGCCTGGAGTGTCCCTTTTCGTGCGCCGTCCTACAATGAGCAGTTCTTC
TRBV11-2	-	TRBJ1-4	17	-	CASSLEGRERNNEKLFF	TGTGCCAGCAGCTTAGAGGGCCGGGAAAGAAATAATGAAAAACTGTTTTTT
TRBV4-1	few	TRBJ1-5	17	-	CASSHQWGKLAGQPQHF	TGCGCCAGCAGCCACCAATGGGGCAAACTGGCAGGTCAGCCCCAGCATTTT
TRBV7-3	-	TRBJ2-4	12	-	CASSSTGYIQYF	TGTGCCAGCAGCTCCACAGGGTACATTCAGTACTTC
TRBV7-9	few	TRBJ1-4	13	-	CASSLAVGEKLFF	TGTGCCAGCAGCTTAGCGGTGGGGGAAAAACTGTTTTTT
TRBV4-3	few	TRBJ1-1	17	-	CASSKGVRSGGNTEAFF	TGCGCCAGCAGCAAAGGGGTCCGGTCCGGGGGGAACACTGAAGCTTTCTTT
TRBV24-1	-	TRBJ2-1	14	-	CATTAPGEGNEQFF	TGTGCCACCACCGCGCCGGGGGAAGGTAATGAGCAGTTCTTC
TRBV20-1	-	TRBJ1-5	15	TRBD1	CSARGRDRRMQPQHF	TGCAGTGCTAGGGGCCGGGACAGGAGGATGCAGCCCCAGCATTTT
TRBV20-1	-	TRBJ2-7	15	TRBD2	CSARGLAETSYEQYF	TGCAGTGCTCGGGGACTAGCGGAAACCTCCTACGAGCAGTACTTC
TRBV28	few	TRBJ1-6	15	TRBD1	CASSRSTGRGSPLHF	TGTGCCAGCAGTCGATCGACAGGGCGGGGCTCACCCCTCCACTTT
TRBV14	few	TRBJ2-1	17	-	CASSQDIGFGSYNEQFF	TGTGCCAGCAGCCAAGATATAGGTTTCGGCTCCTACAATGAGCAGTTCTTC
TRBV20-1	many	TRBJ2-3	12	-	CSARQGTDTQYF	TGCAGTGCTAGACAGGGGACAGATACGCAGTATTTT
TRBV5-1	-	TRBJ2-7	14	-	CASSLGQVDYEQYF	TGCGCCAGCAGCTTGGGACAGGTAGACTACGAGCAGTACTTC
TRBV10-3	few	TRBJ2-3	15	-	CAISASTGSGDTQYF	TGTGCCATCAGTGCCTCGACGGGGTCCGGAGATACGCAGTATTTT
TRBV6-6	few	TRBJ1-1	11	-	CASSAYGEAFF	TGTGCCAGCAGTGCCTACGGTGAAGCTTTCTTT
TRBV7-8	few	TRBJ2-2	16	-	CASSPEGLANTGELFF	TGTGCCAGCAGCCCCGAGGGGCTAGCTAACACCGGGGAGCTGTTTTTT
TRBV30	-	TRBJ2-3	11	-	CAWSWQDTQYF	TGTGCCTGGAGTTGGCAAGATACGCAGTATTTT
TRBV2	-	TRBJ1-4	15	-	CASTGGRTTNEKLFF	TGTGCCAGCACCGGGGGAAGGACCACTAATGAAAAACTGTTTTTT
TRBV5-1	many	TRBJ2-1	16	TRBD2	CASSLIAGVTYNEQFF	TGCGCCAGCAGCTTGATCGCGGGGGTCACCTACAATGAGCAGTTCTTC
TRBV5-1	many	TRBJ1-5	14	-	CASSLGQPNQPQHF	TGCGCCAGCAGTCTTGGGCAGCCCAATCAGCCCCAGCATTTT
TRBV5-1	few	TRBJ1-1	15	-	CASSSLAGLNTEAFF	TGCGCCAGCAGCTCCCTGGCGGGCTTGAACACTGAAGCTTTCTTT
TRBV5-1	few	TRBJ2-2	17	-	CASSPGQSTSRSGELFF	TGCGCCAGCAGCCCCGGACAATCGACTAGTCGTTCCGGGGAGCTGTTTTTT
TRBV7-2	few	TRBJ2-2	16	TRBD1	CASSLQGTVNTGELFF	TGTGCCAGCAGCTTACAAGGGACAGTAAACACCGGGGAGCTGTTTTTT
TRBV7-8	-	TRBJ1-5	17	TRBD1	CASSPFDRGDPNQPQHF	TGTGCCAGCAGCCCATTTGACAGGGGGGACCCTAATCAGCCCCAGCATTTT
TRBV20-1	-	TRBJ2-3	15	TRBD2	CSAPGTSGSQGTQYF	TGCAGTGCCCCAGGGACTAGCGGGTCCCAGGGGACGCAGTATTTT
TRBV7-2	-	TRBJ1-1	15	-	CASSLSGEINTEAFF	TGTGCCAGCAGCTTATCGGGCGAAATTAACACTGAAGCTTTCTTT
TRBV27	-	TRBJ1-2	15	TRBD1	CASSPWDRQNYGYTF	TGTGCCAGCAGTCCGTGGGACAGGCAGAACTATGGCTACACCTTC
TRBV6-1	many	TRBJ1-1	13	-	CASSRGADTEAFF	TGTGCCAGCAGCCGGGGAGCGGACACTGAAGCTTTCTTT
TRBV12-3/TRBV12-4	few	TRBJ2-3	15	-	CASRRRGTSTDTQYF	TGTGCCAGCCGTCGGCGCGGGACTAGCACAGATACGCAGTATTTT
TRBV5-1	many	TRBJ2-7	16	-	CASSLAGLEPTYEQYF	TGCGCCAGCAGCTTGGCGGGACTCGAACCTACCTACGAGCAGTACTTC
TRBV5-4	few	TRBJ2-2	15	-	CASSFRDPGTGELFF	TGTGCCAGCAGCTTCCGGGACCCGGGCACCGGGGAGCTGTTTTTT
TRBV10-3	few	TRBJ1-1	13	-	CAIVRGQGTEAFF	TGTGCCATCGTCCGGGGTCAGGGCACTGAAGCTTTCTTT
TRBV9	-	TRBJ2-2	14	-	CASSVVGGIGELFF	TGTGCCAGCAGCGTAGTAGGGGGGATCGGGGAGCTGTTTTTT
TRBV28	few	TRBJ2-2	12	-	CASSETTGELFF	TGTGCCAGCAGTGAAACGACCGGGGAGCTGTTTTTT
TRBV9	few	TRBJ1-5	14	-	CASSYTPDPSPQHF	TGTGCCAGCAGCTATACGCCGGACCCATCGCCCCAGCATTTT
TRBV19	few	TRBJ1-4	15	TRBD1	CASSKTGIFNEKLFF	TGTGCCAGTAGTAAGACAGGGATCTTTAATGAAAAACTGTTTTTT
TRBV11-1	-	TRBJ2-2	14	-	CASSFVHYTGELFF	TGTGCCAGCAGCTTCGTACATTACACCGGGGAGCTGTTTTTT
TRBV5-1	few	TRBJ2-2	13	TRBD1	CASGTVLGGELFF	TGCGCCAGCGGGACAGTACTTGGCGGGGAGCTGTTTTTT
TRBV4-1	-	TRBJ2-5	16	-	CASSQVLARGGETQYF	TGCGCCAGCAGCCAAGTGTTGGCTCGCGGCGGTGAGACCCAGTACTTC
TRBV20-1	-	TRBJ2-3	12	TRBD2	CSLAGGGDTQYF	TGCAGTCTCGCGGGGGGGGGGGATACGCAGTATTTT
TRBV5-1	-	TRBJ2-1	15	TRBD2	CASSHRGGSGNEQFF	TGCGCCAGCAGTCACCGGGGGGGGAGCGGCAATGAGCAGTTCTTC
TRBV5-1	few	TRBJ2-1	15	TRBD2	CASRISGGASNEQFF	TGCGCCAGCAGAATTAGCGGGGGGGCCTCCAATGAGCAGTTCTTC
TRBV20-1	many	TRBJ1-1	14	-	CSASDGFMNTEAFF	TGCAGTGCTAGTGACGGATTCATGAACACTGAAGCTTTCTTT
TRBV6-1	-	TRBJ2-2	15	-	CASRPAEVGPGELFF	TGTGCCAGCAGGCCAGCGGAGGTCGGGCCCGGGGAGCTGTTTTTT
TRBV20-1	few	TRBJ2-5	13	-	CSARVPGTETQYF	TGCAGTGCTAGAGTTCCAGGGACGGAGACCCAGTACTTC
TRBV7-2	-	TRBJ2-5	16	-	CASSLVSGNYQETQYF	TGTGCCAGCAGCTTAGTATCGGGAAACTACCAAGAGACCCAGTACTTC
TRBV6-5	many	TRBJ1-6	14	-	CASPGNADNSPLHF	TGTGCCAGCCCTGGTAACGCCGATAATTCACCCCTCCACTTT
TRBV5-1	few	TRBJ1-5	15	-	CASSLNGGNNQPQHF	TGCGCCAGCAGCTTGAACGGGGGAAATAATCAGCCCCAGCATTTT
TRBV5-5	-	TRBJ2-2	16	-	CASSLESGANTGELFF	TGTGCCAGCAGCTTGGAATCGGGGGCGAACACCGGGGAGCTGTTTTTT
TRBV11-2	few	TRBJ2-1	16	-	CASRKGYRATYNEQFF	TGTGCCAGCAGGAAGGGGTACAGGGCAACCTACAATGAGCAGTTCTTC
TRBV20-1	few	TRBJ1-6	13	TRBD1	CSASGTGSSPLHF	TGCAGTGCTAGTGGGACAGGGAGTTCACCCCTCCACTTT